Many counts were recorded for the clone carrying this T cell receptor beta chain. Its cognate antigen is unknown. The sample is drawn from a study of CD8 T cells in ankylosing spondylitis. Findings and caveats of the study: Researchers reportedly found disease-linked clones significantly enriched in matched ankylosing spondylitis synovial fluid. Clones linked to the disease showed a CD8+ phenotype. They occurred at relatively low frequencies in peripheral blood. Several highly homologous variants made up a TCR beta motif, and this motif appeared characteristic of ankylosing spondylitis blood. Previously reported in reactive arthritis synovial fluid and blood were some of the motif variants.

Each CDR3 protein gets one entry after TCRdb re-called the 5' RACE reads with MiXCR. The sample consists of 350,000 or so distinct CDR3 sequences, 7% to 9% of them appearing once. The junction had 10 bases not matched to a gene; V was cut back by 3 bases and J by 4 bases. This CDR3 has 16 residues. Germline values: CDR1 MGHRA, CDR2 YSYEKL. The TCR comes from a male donor with ankylosing spondylitis. The chain carries TRBV4-1 and TRBJ2-7; the match to TRBD1 covers 9 bases. The sample comprised blood, either unsorted or a sorted T cell fraction (not recorded which). The CDR3 sequence is CASSHFTGGSGYEQYF. CDR3 nucleotides: TGCGCCAGCAGCCATTTTACAGGGGGCTCAGGGTACGAGCAGTACTTC.